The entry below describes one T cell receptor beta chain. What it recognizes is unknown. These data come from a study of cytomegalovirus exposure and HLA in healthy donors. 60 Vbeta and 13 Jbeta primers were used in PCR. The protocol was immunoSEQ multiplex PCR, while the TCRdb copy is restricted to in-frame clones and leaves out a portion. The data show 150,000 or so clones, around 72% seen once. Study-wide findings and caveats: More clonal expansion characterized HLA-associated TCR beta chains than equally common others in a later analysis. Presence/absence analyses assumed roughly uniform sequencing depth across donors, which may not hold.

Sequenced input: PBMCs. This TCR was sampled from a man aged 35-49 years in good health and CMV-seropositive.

CDR3 sequence: CAWRDRVTEAFF. The CDR3 coding sequence is TGTGCCTGGAGGGACAGGGTGACTGAAGCTTTCTTT. The rearrangement joins TRBV30 to TRBJ1-1; the match to TRBD1 covers 8 bases. Germline V lookup: CDR1 GTSNPN, CDR2 SVGIG (reference sequence). J gave up 5 bases and V 3 bases, and 2 bases lay outside the gene matches. The CDR3 has 12 amino acids.